Presented here are 12 T cell receptor beta chains from one specimen sequenced in a study of T cell repertoires in cytomegalovirus infection. TCRdb called the reads again in MiXCR, with one record for every CDR3 protein. The sample has 200,000 to 300,000 distinct CDR3 sequences, roughly an eighth seen once. The source material was PBMCs. The receptors originated from a human donor in good health (CMV status not recorded). Some clones in this sample may be carry-over from other donors' samples.

This clonotype was recorded at least ten times. This sequence joins TRBV28 and TRBJ1-1; TRBD1 is a possible D gene (5 bases). The CDR3 sequence is 16 residues long. Germline V gives CDR1 MDHEN, CDR2 SYDVKM. Trimming left V 4 bases short and J 1 base short, with 16 bases between. For the CDR3, the DNA is TGTGCCAGCAGTTCCCCCGGGACGGGGAGGAACACTGAAGCTTTCTTT. This codes for CASSSPGTGRNTEAFF. Looking up the rest from reference TRBV28 and TRBJ1-1 gives the full variable domain: DVKVTQSSRYLVKRTGEKVFLECVQDMDHENMFWYRQDPGLGLRLIYFSYDVKMKEKGDIPEGYSVSREKKERFSLILESASTNQTSMYLCASSSPGTGRNTEAFFGQGTRLTVV.

In regard to this clonotype: A read error may explain this, as a much larger clone is one base away. V is TRBV15 and J is TRBJ1-5, with D maybe TRBD1 (5 bases). This CDR3 has 17 amino acids. CDR1 LNHNV and CDR2 YYDKDF come from the germline V gene (reference sequence). With 2 bases removed from V and 4 bases from J, the gap between germline ends came to 18 bases. The CDR3 protein is CATSRTTGGRVNQPQHF. The DNA of the CDR3 is TGTGCCACCAGCAGAACTACCGGGGGAAGGGTAAATCAGCCCCAGCATTTT.

V is TRBV7-3 and J is TRBJ2-3, with unresolved D. Deletions cut 8 bases from V and 6 bases from J, with 12 bases between. Germline V gene data show CDR1 as SGHTA and CDR2 as FQGTGA. The CDR3 is 12 residues long. CDR3 in amino acids: CASADGGDTQYF. CDR3 DNA: TGTGCCAGCGCTGACGGCGGTGATACGCAGTATTTT. Looking up the rest from reference TRBV7-3 and TRBJ2-3 gives the full variable domain: GAGVSQTPSNKVTEKGKYVELRCDPISGHTALYWYRQSLGQGPEFLIYFQGTGAADDSGLPNDRFFAVRPEGSVSTLKIQRTERGDSAVYLCASADGGDTQYFGPGTRLTVL.

V and J are TRBV9 and TRBJ2-1; 9 bases agree with TRBD2. Looked up from germline, CDR1 is SGDLS and CDR2 is YYNGEE. The junction had 13 bases not matched to a gene; V was cut back by 0 bases and J by 0 bases. The CDR3 has 20 amino acids. The CDR3 DNA is TGTGCCAGCAGCGTAGATCCAGGGGGGATGCGGGAGGGCTCCTACAATGAGCAGTTCTTC. Its protein is CASSVDPGGMREGSYNEQFF.

This chain uses TRBV12-3 or TRBV12-4 with TRBJ1-1; TRBD1 might be the D (6 bases). The CDR3 is 14 residues long. Trimming pared 7 bases from V and 3 bases from J, leaving 15 bases between. CDR3 DNA: TGTGCCAGCATCACGACAGGAGTTGACACTGAAGCTTTCTTT. Amino acids: CASITTGVDTEAFF.

This clonotype was found once. The chain employs TRBV20-1 and TRBJ1-2; the match to TRBD1 covers 7 bases. The CDR3 loop spans 16 amino acids. Trimming removed 5 bases from V and 8 bases from J; junction bases left unmatched: 20. CDR1 DFQATT and CDR2 SNEGSKA come from the germline V gene (reference sequence). CDR3 sequence reads: CSAPPGKGGALSGYTF. The CDR3 DNA follows: TGCAGTGCTCCTCCCGGGAAAGGGGGCGCCTTGAGCGGCTACACCTTC.

This clonotype was recorded at least ten times. This chain links TRBV19 with TRBJ2-1; 15 bases fit TRBD2. The CDR3 runs to 17 residues. Losses at the gene ends were 5 bases for V and 0 bases for J; bases not matched to a gene: 2. Per germline, CDR1 LNHDA and CDR2 SQIVND (reference sequence). DNA of the CDR3: TGTGCCAGTAGTTGGACTAGCGGGGGGGACTCCTACAATGAGCAGTTCTTC. Protein product: CASSWTSGGDSYNEQFF.

This clonotype was counted between two and nine times. V gene TRBV7-3 combines with J gene TRBJ2-1; 7 nucleotides line up with TRBD2. This CDR3 comprises 15 residues. Per the germline V gene, CDR1 is SGHTA and CDR2 is FQGTGA. The V gene end was trimmed by 1 base and the J gene end by 2 bases; junction bases not matched to a gene: 2. The CDR3 protein is CASSLSGTTYNEQFF. CDR3 nucleotide sequence: TGTGCCAGCAGCTTAAGCGGGACTACCTACAATGAGCAGTTCTTC.

This clonotype was seen more than once but under ten times. This chain links TRBV27 with TRBJ2-2; 8 bases map to TRBD1. The CDR3 contains 16 residues. The germline gives CDR1 MNHEY, CDR2 SMNVEV (reference sequence). The V gene end was trimmed by 5 bases and the J gene end by 1 base; junction bases not matched to a gene: 6. CDR3 protein: CASSETGAENTGELFF. In DNA form, the CDR3 reads TGTGCCAGCAGTGAGACAGGGGCGGAGAACACCGGGGAGCTGTTTTTT.

This clonotype was detected many times. The genes are TRBV7-2 and TRBJ1-2; the D is unclear. The germline gives CDR1 SGHTA, CDR2 FQGNSA. This CDR3 has 14 amino acids. V was pared by 1 base and J by 8 bases, with 14 bases between. CDR3 in amino acids: CASSLDGTRRGYTF. CDR3 nucleotide sequence: TGTGCCAGCAGCTTAGACGGAACCCGTAGGGGCTACACCTTC.

This clonotype was counted ten times or more. This chain joins TRBV7-2 and TRBJ1-1; a weak D match, TRBD1 (5 bases). In germline, CDR1 is SGHTA, CDR2 FQGNSA. The CDR3 contains 16 residues. The V end lost 7 bases, the J end lost 4 bases, and 22 bases lay between the germline ends. The CDR3 nucleotides are TGTGCCAGCACATCCCGTTCGGGGCAGGGATCCACTGAAGCTTTCTTT. Its translation: CASTSRSGQGSTEAFF. Together with reference TRBV7-2 and TRBJ1-1, the CDR3 gives the full variable domain: GAGVSQSPSNKVTEKGKDVELRCDPISGHTALYWYRQSLGQGLEFLIYFQGNSAPDKSGLPSDRFSAERTGGSVSTLTIQRTQQEDSAVYLCASTSRSGQGSTEAFFGQGTRLTVV.

The rearrangement links TRBV6-2 or TRBV6-3 to TRBJ1-2; D is perhaps TRBD1 (6 bases). This CDR3 comprises 16 residues. V was shortened by 4 bases and J by 2 bases, with 17 bases between the two germline ends. Germline-derived CDR1 and CDR2 are MNHEY and SVGEGT. The CDR3 sequence is CASSSSPRTGNYGYTF. The CDR3 DNA reads TGTGCCAGCAGTTCTTCCCCCCGAACAGGGAACTATGGCTACACCTTC.